This T cell receptor beta chain was sequenced for a study of OX40 agonist ivuxolimab in advanced cancers. About the research overall: The drug used for patients, ivuxolimab, was an agonistic anti-OX40 (CD134) antibody.

TCRdb's table, derived via immunoSEQ multiplex PCR, lists solely in-frame clones and lacks some. The table lists roughly 50,000 clones, around four fifths of them singletons, with under 5% in the top ten. The CDR3 runs 13 residues. Germline V gives CDR1 SGHTA, CDR2 FQGTGA. V was pared by 5 bases and J by 5 bases, with 9 bases between. Samples were taken at baseline and on day 1 of cycles 4 and 7. The receptor was isolated from an adult with an advanced solid tumor such as melanoma, head and neck, liver or kidney cancer. The V and J genes are TRBV7-3 and TRBJ2-2; D gene unclear. The sequencing used CD4+ or CD8+ T cells sorted from blood, collected in a trial of the OX40 agonist ivuxolimab. The CDR3 nucleotides are TGTGCCAGCAGCAGGGTTACTACCGGGGAGCTGTTTTTT. It is translated as CASSRVTTGELFF.